Listed below are T cell receptor beta chains from one sample, sequenced in a study of identical twins. TCRdb called the 5' RACE reads again in MiXCR, with one record for every CDR3 protein. This table holds some 500,000 distinct CDR3 sequences, less than 25% found once. The same sample was also used in a study of T cells expressing NK-cell markers.

Sequenced material: CD4+ T cells sorted from blood. All receptors derive from a woman between 18 and 29 years old in good health. Both conserved end residues are part of each CDR3. The D gene is left open where the match is weak. Only part of the rows carry a size: once, few, many, or a class if the clone is expanded.

NA | 11 | NA | TRBJ2-3 | TRBV29-1 | TGCAGCGTTGAATTTCCAGATACGCAGTATTTT | CSVEFPDTQYF
many | 14 | NA | TRBJ2-1 | TRBV6-1 | TGTGCCAGCAGTCAGGGATATCGGGGCAACCAGCAGTTCTTC | CASSQGYRGNQQFF
NA | 16 | NA | TRBJ2-5 | TRBV7-9 | TGTGCCAGCAGCTTGTCGGGACGGCGTATTTCGGGGACCCAGTACTTC | CASSLSGRRISGTQYF
NA | 15 | NA | TRBJ1-1 | TRBV3-1 | TGTGCCAGCAGCACCCGGGACTCCGGGAACACTGAAGCTTTCTTT | CASSTRDSGNTEAFF
NA | 14 | TRBD1 | TRBJ1-2 | TRBV5-4 | TGTGCCAGCAGCAAACAACAGGGGGATAATGGCTACACCTTC | CASSKQQGDNGYTF
NA | 13 | NA | TRBJ1-2 | TRBV20-1 | TGCAGTGCTGAGGCCAGGGCCTGGCTTGGCTACACCTTC | CSAEARAWLGYTF
few | 15 | TRBD2 | TRBJ2-1 | TRBV12-3/TRBV12-4 | TGTGCCAGCAGTCCGGCAGGCGGGAGTTGGGATGAGCAGTTCTTC | CASSPAGGSWDEQFF
once | 15 | TRBD2 | TRBJ2-1 | TRBV7-9 | TGTGCCAGCAGCGGTTCGGGACTAGTACCACATGAGCAGTTCTTC | CASSGSGLVPHEQFF
NA | 16 | NA | TRBJ2-3 | TRBV12-3/TRBV12-4 | TGTGCCAGCAGTTTTACCCGTAGCCGGGGCACAGATACGCAGTATTTT | CASSFTRSRGTDTQYF
NA | 16 | TRBD1 | TRBJ2-7 | TRBV10-3 | TGTGCCATCACCAGGACAGGGGGGGCTAGGGCTAAAGAGCAGTACTTC | CAITRTGGARAKEQYF
NA | 11 | NA | TRBJ1-1 | TRBV20-1 | TGCAGTGCTTTACAGGGAACGGCAGCTTTCTTT | CSALQGTAAFF
few | 15 | NA | TRBJ2-5 | TRBV20-1 | TGCAGTGCTAGAGCTCCAGGATTTATCCAAGAGACCCAGTACTTC | CSARAPGFIQETQYF
few | 13 | NA | TRBJ2-7 | TRBV15 | TGTGCCACCAGCACGCGGGGTTCCTACGAGCAGTACTTC | CATSTRGSYEQYF
few | 16 | NA | TRBJ1-1 | TRBV4-3 | TGCGCCAGCAGCCAGGAATCAGGGAGGTTCGTTGGTGAAGCTTTCTTT | CASSQESGRFVGEAFF
few | 18 | TRBD2 | TRBJ2-4 | TRBV11-2 | TGTGCCAGCAGCTTAGGGTCTAGCGGGGGGGCTTCCAAAAACATTCAGTACTTC | CASSLGSSGGASKNIQYF
few | 16 | NA | TRBJ2-2 | TRBV4-3 | TGCGCCAGCAGCCCCAACGCCGGACGTAGGGCCGGGGAGCTGTTTTTT | CASSPNAGRRAGELFF
few | 14 | NA | TRBJ2-7 | TRBV5-5 | TGTGCCAGCAGCTTCACCCAGGGCTCCTACGAGCAGTACTTC | CASSFTQGSYEQYF
NA | 13 | TRBD1 | TRBJ1-2 | TRBV10-3 | TGTGCCATCACTGAGACAGGGCAAGGGGGCTACACCTTC | CAITETGQGGYTF
NA | 14 | NA | TRBJ2-7 | TRBV20-1 | TGCAGTGCTAGAGGTTCGGGACTCCTCTACGAGCAGTACTTC | CSARGSGLLYEQYF
few | 15 | TRBD2 | TRBJ2-7 | TRBV5-5 | TGTGCCAGCAGCTTCGCGGGGGGAAGCTCCTACGAGCAGTACTTC | CASSFAGGSSYEQYF
once | 15 | NA | TRBJ2-7 | TRBV6-2/TRBV6-3 | TGTGCCAGCAGTTACCAACGCGGGCTAGTCTACGAGCAGTACTTC | CASSYQRGLVYEQYF
NA | 13 | NA | TRBJ1-1 | TRBV15 | TGTGCCACCAGCCCAACTGAGGGCCGCGGGGCTTTCTTT | CATSPTEGRGAFF
NA | 14 | TRBD1 | TRBJ2-1 | TRBV2 | TGTGCCAGCATGACAGGGAGACAGGTGAATGAGCAGTTCTTC | CASMTGRQVNEQFF
few | 16 | NA | TRBJ2-3 | TRBV5-1 | TGCGCCAGCAACCCGCCGGCACAAGGGAGCCCAGATACGCAGTATTTT | CASNPPAQGSPDTQYF